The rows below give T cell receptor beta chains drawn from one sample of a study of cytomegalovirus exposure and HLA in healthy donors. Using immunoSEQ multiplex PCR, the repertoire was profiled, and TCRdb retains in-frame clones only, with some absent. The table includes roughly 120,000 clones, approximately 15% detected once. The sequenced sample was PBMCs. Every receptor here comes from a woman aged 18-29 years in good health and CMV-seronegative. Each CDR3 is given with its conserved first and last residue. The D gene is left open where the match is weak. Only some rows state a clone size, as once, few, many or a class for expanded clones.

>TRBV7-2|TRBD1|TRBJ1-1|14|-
CASSLGQGSTEAFF
TGTGCCAGCAGCTTGGGACAGGGAAGCACTGAAGCTTTCTTT
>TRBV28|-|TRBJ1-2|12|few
CASSLFSYGYTF
TGTGCCAGCAGTTTATTCTCCTATGGCTACACCTTC
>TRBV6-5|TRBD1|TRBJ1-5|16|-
CASSYPRGQGNQPQHF
TGTGCCAGCAGTTACCCTAGGGGACAGGGCAATCAGCCCCAGCATTTT
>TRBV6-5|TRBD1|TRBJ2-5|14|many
CASSGGQPSETQYF
TGTGCCAGCAGTGGGGGACAGCCAAGCGAGACCCAGTACTTC
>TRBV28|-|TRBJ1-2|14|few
CASSVGGGNYGYTF
TGTGCCAGCAGTGTCGGGGGGGGAAACTATGGCTACACCTTC
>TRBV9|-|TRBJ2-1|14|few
CASSTGTNYNEQFF
TGTGCCAGCAGCACCGGGACAAATTACAATGAGCAGTTCTTC
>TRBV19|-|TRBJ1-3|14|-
CASQSGTSGNTIYF
TGTGCCTCTCAGTCCGGGACATCCGGAAACACCATATATTTT
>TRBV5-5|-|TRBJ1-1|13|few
CASSLEPNTEAFF
TGTGCCAGCAGCTTGGAGCCCAACACTGAAGCTTTCTTT
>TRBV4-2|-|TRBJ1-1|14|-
CASSFDGDNTEAFF
TGTGCCAGCTCCTTTGACGGAGACAACACTGAAGCTTTCTTT
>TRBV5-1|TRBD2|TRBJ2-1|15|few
CASSLTPSGRSEQFF
TGCGCCAGCAGCTTGACTCCTAGCGGGAGAAGTGAGCAGTTCTTC
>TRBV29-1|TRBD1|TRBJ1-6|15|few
CSVKTGGSDNSPLHF
TGCAGCGTTAAAACAGGGGGCTCGGATAATTCACCCCTCCACTTT
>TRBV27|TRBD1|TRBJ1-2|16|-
CASSWSVSDRGYGYTF
TGTGCCAGCAGTTGGTCCGTATCCGACAGGGGCTATGGCTACACCTTC
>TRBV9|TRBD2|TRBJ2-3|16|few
CASSPGASGYTDTQYF
TGTGCCAGCAGCCCTGGAGCTAGCGGATACACAGATACGCAGTATTTT
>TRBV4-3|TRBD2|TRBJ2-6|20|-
CASSQGALGGGCSGANVLTF
TGCGCCAGCAGCCAAGGGGCCCTCGGGGGGGGGTGCTCTGGGGCCAACGTCCTGACTTTC
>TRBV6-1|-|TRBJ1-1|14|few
CASRNGQMNTEAFF
TGTGCCAGCAGGAACGGACAGATGAACACTGAAGCTTTCTTT
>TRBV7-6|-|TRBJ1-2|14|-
CASSLDTGSYGYTF
TGTGCCAGCAGCTTAGATACAGGCAGCTATGGCTACACCTTC
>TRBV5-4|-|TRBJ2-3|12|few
CASSPPGDTQYF
TGTGCCAGCAGTCCCCCCGGAGATACGCAGTATTTT
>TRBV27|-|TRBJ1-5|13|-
CASSWTVNQPQHF
TGTGCCAGCAGTTGGACAGTCAATCAGCCCCAGCATTTT
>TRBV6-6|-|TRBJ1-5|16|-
CASTERGGGSNQPQHF
TGTGCCAGCACCGAAAGGGGAGGAGGAAGCAATCAGCCCCAGCATTTT
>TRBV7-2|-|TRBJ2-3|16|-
CASSLGMGPGSGTQYF
TGTGCCAGCAGCTTAGGCATGGGTCCAGGTTCAGGGACGCAGTATTTT
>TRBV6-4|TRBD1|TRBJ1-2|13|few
CASRPSRGAGYTF
TGTGCCAGCAGGCCGTCCAGGGGGGCTGGCTACACCTTC
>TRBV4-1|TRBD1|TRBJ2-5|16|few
CASSQGTGGGQETQYF
TGCGCCAGCAGCCAAGGGACAGGGGGTGGACAAGAGACCCAGTACTTC
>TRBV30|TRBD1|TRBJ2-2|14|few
CAWARDSNTGELFF
TGTGCCTGGGCCCGGGACAGTAACACCGGGGAGCTGTTTTTT
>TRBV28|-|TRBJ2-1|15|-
CASSPRFGSYNEQFF
TGTGCCAGCAGTCCTCGATTCGGGTCTTACAATGAGCAGTTCTTC
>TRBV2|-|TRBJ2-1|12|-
CASSESRNEQFF
TGTGCCAGCAGTGAAAGCCGCAATGAGCAGTTCTTC
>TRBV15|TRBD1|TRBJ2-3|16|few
CATSSLGTGQGEAQYF
TGTGCCACCAGCAGTTTAGGGACAGGACAAGGGGAGGCGCAGTATTTT
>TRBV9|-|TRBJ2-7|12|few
CASSVEGGEQYF
TGTGCCAGCAGCGTAGAAGGGGGCGAGCAGTACTTC
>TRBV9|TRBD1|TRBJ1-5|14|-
CASSVGQVNQPQHF
TGTGCCAGCAGCGTTGGACAGGTCAATCAGCCCCAGCATTTT
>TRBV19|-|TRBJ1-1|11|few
CASVKNTEAFF
TGTGCCAGTGTAAAGAACACTGAAGCTTTCTTT
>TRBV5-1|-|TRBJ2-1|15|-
CASSIPQVGYNEQFF
TGCGCCAGCAGCATCCCGCAGGTGGGCTACAATGAGCAGTTCTTC
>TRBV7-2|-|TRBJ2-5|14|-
CASSLVAAQETQYF
TGTGCCAGCAGTTTAGTCGCGGCCCAAGAGACCCAGTACTTC
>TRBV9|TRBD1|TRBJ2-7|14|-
CASSVVPGGGEQYF
TGTGCCAGCAGCGTAGTCCCAGGGGGCGGCGAGCAGTACTTC
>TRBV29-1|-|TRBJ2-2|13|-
CSVVGLDTGELFF
TGCAGCGTTGTTGGCCTAGACACCGGGGAGCTGTTTTTT
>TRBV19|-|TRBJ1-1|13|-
CASDRTLGTEAFF
TGTGCCAGTGATCGGACACTGGGGACTGAAGCTTTCTTT
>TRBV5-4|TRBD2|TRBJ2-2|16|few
CASSSPGTSGTGELFF
TGTGCCAGCAGCTCCCCCGGGACTAGTGGGACCGGGGAGCTGTTTTTT
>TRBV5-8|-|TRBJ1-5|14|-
CASSFVVSDQPQHF
TGTGCCAGCAGCTTCGTTGTATCGGATCAGCCCCAGCATTTT
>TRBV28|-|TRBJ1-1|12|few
CASRPVNTEAFF
TGTGCCAGCCGTCCGGTGAACACTGAAGCTTTCTTT
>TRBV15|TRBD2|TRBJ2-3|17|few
CATSRGGGALVTDTQYF
TGTGCCACCAGCAGAGGCGGGGGGGCGCTGGTAACAGATACGCAGTATTTT
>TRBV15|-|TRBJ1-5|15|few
CATSRGQYSNQPQHF
TGTGCCACCAGCAGAGGACAGTATAGCAATCAGCCCCAGCATTTT
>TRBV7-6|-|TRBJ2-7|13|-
CASSVGQGYEQYF
TGTGCCAGCAGCGTTGGCCAGGGCTACGAGCAGTACTTC
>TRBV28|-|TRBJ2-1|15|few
CASSPLSGAYNEQFF
TGTGCCAGCAGTCCCCTCAGCGGAGCCTACAATGAGCAGTTCTTC
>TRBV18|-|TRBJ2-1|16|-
CASSPLPPSSYNEQFF
TGTGCCAGCTCACCACTCCCCCCGAGTTCCTACAATGAGCAGTTCTTC
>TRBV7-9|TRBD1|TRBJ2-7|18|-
CASSSSLGTGGGSYEQYF
TGTGCCAGCAGCTCGTCCCTCGGGACAGGGGGTGGTTCCTACGAGCAGTACTTC
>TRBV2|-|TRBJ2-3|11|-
CASSLGDTQYF
TGTGCCAGCAGCCTCGGGGATACGCAGTATTTT
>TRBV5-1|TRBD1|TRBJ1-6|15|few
CASSSATGGNSPLHF
TGCGCCAGCAGCTCCGCGACAGGGGGTAATTCACCCCTCCACTTT
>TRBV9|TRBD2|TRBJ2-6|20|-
CASSAPRGLAPRSGANVLTF
TGTGCCAGCAGCGCCCCCCGGGGACTAGCGCCCCGATCTGGGGCCAACGTCCTGACTTTC
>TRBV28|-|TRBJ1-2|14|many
CASSLNLANYGYTF
TGTGCCAGCAGTTTAAACCTAGCTAACTATGGCTACACCTTC
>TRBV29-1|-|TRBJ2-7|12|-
CSVGNSYYEQYF
TGCAGCGTTGGTAACTCCTACTACGAGCAGTACTTC
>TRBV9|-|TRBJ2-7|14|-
CASTPGLHTYEQYF
TGTGCCAGCACCCCGGGACTCCACACCTACGAGCAGTACTTC
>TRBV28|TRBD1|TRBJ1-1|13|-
CASSPGGRTEAFF
TGTGCCAGCAGTCCAGGGGGAAGGACTGAAGCTTTCTTT
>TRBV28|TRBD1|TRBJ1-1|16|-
CASSLPPGQGGTEAFF
TGTGCCAGCAGTTTACCCCCGGGGCAGGGGGGCACTGAAGCTTTCTTT
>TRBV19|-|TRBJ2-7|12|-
CASSPTRNEQYF
TGTGCCAGTAGCCCCACTAGAAACGAGCAGTACTTC
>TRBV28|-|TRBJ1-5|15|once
CASSLGTSKNQPQHF
TGTGCCAGCAGTTTGGGGACATCCAAGAATCAGCCCCAGCATTTT
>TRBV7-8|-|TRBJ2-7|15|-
CASSDPDIGSYEQYF
TGTGCCAGCAGCGACCCGGACATAGGATCCTACGAGCAGTACTTC
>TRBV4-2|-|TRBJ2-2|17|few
CASSQERAGRGTGELFF
TGTGCCAGCAGCCAAGAACGGGCAGGGCGGGGAACCGGGGAGCTGTTTTTT